This T cell receptor beta chain was retrieved from a study of blood T cell repertoires in COVID-19 (TCRdb year 2020). Context from the whole study: Collaborator samples came from the United States, Italy and Spain and covered acute and convalescent phases of COVID-19. Where HLA class I and class II types were available, the types were taken from metadata supplied by the sample provider, not from assay-based typing. The repertoires were released in a freely available public database intended as a resource for research on the immune response to SARS-CoV-2. The prospective study material was composed of cDNA or gDNA derived from T cells, B-cell-depleted T cells, or PBMCs. Sample metadata almost always included a de-identified subject ID, COVID-19 status, age in years and sex. The samples were drawn from the first 160 participants of the ongoing ImmuneRACE study and from 1,254 subjects provided by 6 global collaborators. Subjects who had been exposed to COVID-19, were actively infected with it, or had recovered from it provided the deeply sampled blood TCRbeta repertoires that made up the dataset. What the work shows at the level of the full study, not this receptor alone: The amount of clinical and demographic metadata varied by source and participant and was provided uncurated.

One collaborating source in Seattle enrolled patients during active infection and followed them longitudinally through the course of disease. Each collaborating institution followed its own protocols to collect whole blood in K2EDTA tubes. For TCRbeta analysis, collaborator samples were shipped as frozen whole blood, as isolated PBMCs, or as DNA extracted from either sample type. TCRbeta CDR3 regions were amplified from genomic DNA using the immunoSEQ Assay, a bias-controlled multiplex PCR. Under the source paper's analysis protocol: The number of nucleated cells in each sample was estimated from the amplification of reference gene primers within the assay. To quantify the absolute abundance of each unique TCRbeta CDR3 rearrangement, sequence reads were collapsed and filtered. Productive Simpson clonality was computed per sample as the square root of Simpson's diversity index over productive rearrangements. TCRdb retrieved this table from immuneACCESS and kept in-frame rearrangements only. Not all clones are present; in checked studies, unresolved V genes account for under half, and no reason is known for the remainder. D and trimming come from the DNA, and the V and J calls and clone size come from that table. Within this sample are 150,000 to 200,000 clones, with roughly 76% of them counted one time only. Of the sample, 9.5% to 11% is held by the ten largest clones.

This clone was observed a few times. The clone's antigen remains unknown. Base quality data are lacking; no much larger clone is found one base away. Based on the germline V gene, the CDR1 and CDR2 sequences are SGHTA and FQGTGA. Relative to germline, V is missing 6 bases and J is missing 0 bases, with 10 bases of the junction outside any gene match. Spanning cysteine to phenylalanine, the CDR3 consists of 17 amino acids. Left in the record is the CDR3 DNA by itself, 51 bases read in frame from the first base. The chain joins TRBV7-3 to TRBJ2-1; 8 junctional bases match TRBD1. The TCR sequence derives from a woman between 35 and 50 years old with COVID-19, enrolled during active disease. Input material: peripheral blood. The CDR3 corresponds to CASRQTGAPSSYNEQFF. The DNA sequence is TGTGCCAGCAGGCAGACAGGGGCCCCTAGCTCCTACAATGAGCAGTTCTTC.